Shown below are 21 T cell receptor beta chains from a single sample sequenced in a study of Ad26.COV2.S vaccination and SARS-CoV-2 variants. Treatment described: 19 received Ad26.COV2.S at low or high dose, single or two shots; 5 received placebo; per-sample allocation not given. The study sampled participants on day 63 after the first vaccine or placebo injection. TCRdb's table, derived via immunoSEQ multiplex PCR, lists solely in-frame clones and lacks some. This table has roughly 380,000 clones, approximately 87% appearing once. Source: peripheral blood, taken in a trial of Ad26.COV2.S vaccine versus placebo. These receptors came from a person aged 18-60 years who received the Ad26.COV2.S COVID-19 vaccine or a placebo.

The CDR3 DNA reads TGTGCCAGCAGCGTAGGGACTAGCGGGGGGCTCACAGATACGCAGTATTTT. Its protein is CASSVGTSGGLTDTQYF. The V gene is TRBV9, the J gene TRBJ2-3, with 14 positions matching TRBD2. CDR1 SGDLS and CDR2 YYNGEE come from the germline V gene. Trimming took 0 bases from V and 2 from J; bases not matched to a gene: 2. This CDR3 is 17 amino acids long.

V is TRBV28 and J is TRBJ2-5, with 10 bases identical to TRBD1. With V trimmed by 6 bases and J by 5 bases, 12 bases remained unmatched. The CDR3 totals 16 residues. In germline, CDR1 is MDHEN, CDR2 SYDVKM. Here the CDR3 reads CASSQRGTGEEETQYF. The CDR3 DNA reads TGTGCCAGCAGCCAGAGGGGGACAGGGGAGGAGGAGACCCAGTACTTC.

The chain couples TRBV5-1 to TRBJ2-3, with D possibly matching TRBD2 (6 bases). The germline gives CDR1 SGHRS, CDR2 YFSETQ. V dropped 0 bases and J dropped 1 base, with 12 bases sitting between them. There are 16 residues in the CDR3. As DNA, the CDR3 is TGCGCCAGCAGCTTGGGTCCGGCTAGCGGCACAGATACGCAGTATTTT. It specifies CASSLGPASGTDTQYF.

This chain connects TRBV11-1 to TRBJ2-7; 9 bases map to TRBD1. This CDR3 has 14 residues. With 5 bases clipped from V and 5 bases from J, the junction kept 7 bases outside the gene matches. The germline CDR1 and CDR2 sequences are SGHAT and FQDESV (reference sequence). CDR3 nucleotides: TGTGCCAGCAGCCCCGGGACAGGGTACGACGAGCAGTACTTC. It encodes CASSPGTGYDEQYF.

The chain has TRBV27 and TRBJ1-5; D is possibly TRBD1 (6 bases). The germline V gene has CDR1 MNHEY and CDR2 SMNVEV (reference sequence). V dropped 1 base and J dropped 7 bases, with 8 bases sitting between them. The CDR3 sequence is 13 residues long. The DNA for the CDR3 is TGTGCCAGCAGTTTATATCAGGGGCAGCCCCAGCATTTT. As protein: CASSLYQGQPQHF.

The chain couples TRBV5-1 to TRBJ2-5; possibly TRBD1 for D (6 bases). Germline CDR1 reads SGHRS; CDR2 reads YFSETQ. This CDR3 is 14 amino acids long. The ends were cut back, 0 bases at V and 4 bases at J, with 10 bases in the middle. CDR3 nucleotide sequence: TGCGCCAGCAGCTTGGTGGCAGGGGCAGAGACCCAGTACTTC. The encoded protein is CASSLVAGAETQYF.

This chain connects TRBV9 to TRBJ2-1; 8 bases match TRBD2. Trimming took 3 bases from V and 6 from J; bases not matched to a gene: 11. Germline assignment: CDR1 SGDLS and CDR2 YYNGEE. The CDR3 is 16 amino acids. The CDR3 region has the DNA TGTGCCAGCAGCGCCTTCTTTGCGGGGGGCTTCAATGAGCAGTTCTTC. Amino acid sequence: CASSAFFAGGFNEQFF.

The rearrangement links TRBV11-2 to TRBJ2-3; 11 bases agree with TRBD1. The V gene end was trimmed by 4 bases and the J gene end by 4 bases; junction bases not matched to a gene: 4. CDR3 length: 15 amino acids. CDR1 is SGHAT, CDR2 FQNNGV, per germline. CDR3 coding DNA: TGTGCCAGCAGCTCCACGGGACAGGGGGCAGATACGCAGTATTTT. It specifies CASSSTGQGADTQYF.

This chain uses TRBV27 with TRBJ2-3, with D hard to call. The CDR3 has 11 amino acids. Trimming left V 7 bases short and J 9 bases short, with 11 bases between. In germline, CDR1 is MNHEY, CDR2 SMNVEV (reference sequence). The CDR3 region has the DNA TGTGCCAGCAAATTGGGCAGGACGCAGTATTTT. It translates to CASKLGRTQYF.

The V and J genes are TRBV9 and TRBJ1-6, with D possibly being TRBD1 (6 bases). Trimming removed 3 bases from V and 8 bases from J, with 15 bases in between. This CDR3 contains 15 residues. The germline CDR1 and CDR2 sequences are SGDLS and YYNGEE. CDR3 in DNA: TGTGCCAGCAGCGCAGAGCGGGGGCCCCATTCACCCCTCCACTTT. This codes for CASSAERGPHSPLHF.

The chain recombines TRBV11-2 with TRBJ1-5; no firm D call. CDR1 is SGHAT, CDR2 FQNNGV, per germline. The CDR3 is 14 residues long. V was trimmed by 9 bases and J by 2 bases, leaving 14 bases between them. The CDR3 region is CASNNGQGNQPQHF. The CDR3 coding sequence is TGTGCCAGTAACAATGGGCAGGGCAATCAGCCCCAGCATTTT.

The genes are TRBV6-2 or TRBV6-3 and TRBJ2-7, with a tentative D call TRBD1 (6 bases). This CDR3 has 14 amino acids. Germline V gives CDR1 MNHEY, CDR2 SVGEGT. Trimming took 6 bases from V and 3 from J, leaving 15 bases between them. This chain's CDR3 is CASSQQGLYYEQYF. CDR3 in DNA: TGTGCCAGCAGCCAACAGGGCCTTTACTACGAGCAGTACTTC.

This sequence joins TRBV7-3 and TRBJ2-1; D may be TRBD1 or TRBD2 (5 bases each). Germline V lookup: CDR1 SGHTA, CDR2 FQGTGA. Trimming took 2 bases from V and 0 from J, leaving 11 bases between them. CDR3 length: 16 residues. The CDR3 protein is CASSLYEGTSYNEQFF. CDR3 DNA: TGTGCCAGCAGCTTATACGAAGGGACCTCCTACAATGAGCAGTTCTTC.

V usage is TRBV9 and J usage is TRBJ1-2; D might be TRBD1 (5 bases). V shed 1 base and J shed 7 bases, with 17 bases lying between them. Germline CDR1 and CDR2: SGDLS and YYNGEE. CDR3 size: 15 residues. In nucleotides, the CDR3 is TGTGCCAGCAGCGTACTAGACAGTCCGAGGTTTGGCTACACCTTC. This translates into CASSVLDSPRFGYTF.

This chain uses TRBV19 with TRBJ2-1; D ambiguous. Trimming left V 4 bases short and J 6 bases short, with 7 bases between. The CDR3 is made up of 12 amino acids. Germline lookup yields CDR1 LNHDA and CDR2 SQIVND (reference sequence). CDR3 sequence reads: CASSNSFNEQFF. The CDR3 DNA reads TGTGCCAGTAGTAACAGTTTCAATGAGCAGTTCTTC.

This clone turned up a few times. The chain couples TRBV19 to TRBJ1-5, with unresolved D. V gave up 1 base and J gave up 5 bases, with 9 bases separating them. This CDR3 is 14 amino acids long. Germline-derived CDR1 and CDR2 are LNHDA and SQIVND (reference sequence). The DNA of the CDR3 is TGTGCCAGTAGTATAGGCAGTCTTTATCAGCCCCAGCATTTT. This translates into CASSIGSLYQPQHF.

V gene TRBV10-3 combines with J gene TRBJ2-3; 13 bases are a match to TRBD2. Looked up from germline, CDR1 is ENHRY and CDR2 is SYGVKD. V was clipped by 5 bases and J by 0 bases; unmatched bases: 8. This CDR3 has 18 residues. Here the CDR3 reads CAISLMPGLAGSTDTQYF. CDR3 DNA: TGTGCCATCAGTCTTATGCCGGGACTAGCGGGAAGCACAGATACGCAGTATTTT.

The CDR3 DNA follows: TGTGCCAGCAGCTTGGAAAGGGGAGGCTACACCTTC. Translated, it gives CASSLERGGYTF. The V and J genes are TRBV5-5 and TRBJ1-2; D may be TRBD1 (5 bases). Germline CDR1 and CDR2: SGHKS and YYEKEE (reference sequence). The V and J ends lost 0 bases and 8 bases respectively, with 8 bases between them. The length of the CDR3 is 12 residues.

J is TRBJ2-7 and V is TRBV28, with 8 positions matching TRBD1. The CDR3 has 15 amino acids. The germline CDR1 and CDR2 sequences are MDHEN and SYDVKM. Trimming removed 0 bases from V and 2 bases from J; junction bases left unmatched: 3. The CDR3 loop is CASSLWTGVTYEQYF. As DNA, the CDR3 is TGTGCCAGCAGTTTATGGACAGGGGTAACCTACGAGCAGTACTTC.

The rearrangement joins TRBV23-1 to TRBJ2-7; D is tentatively TRBD1 or TRBD2 (5 bases each). TRBV23-1 is an ORF, and what it does is uncertain. Trimming shortened V by 0 bases and J by 2 bases, and 14 bases separated the two germline ends. This CDR3 has 16 residues. The CDR3 reads CASSQSGEQRTYEQYF. The DNA of the CDR3 is TGCGCCAGCAGTCAATCGGGGGAGCAGAGAACCTACGAGCAGTACTTC.

This clone was detected a few times. The rearrangement links TRBV27 to TRBJ1-1, with 7 nucleotides matching TRBD1. This CDR3 has 14 residues. The trim removed 0 bases at V and 4 bases at J, leaving 2 bases unmatched. Per germline, CDR1 MNHEY and CDR2 SMNVEV (reference sequence). CDR3 sequence: CASSLSAGGTEAFF. The CDR3 DNA sequence: TGTGCCAGCAGTTTATCGGCAGGGGGCACTGAAGCTTTCTTT.